This TCR beta chain emerged from a study of blood T cell repertoires in COVID-19. Study as a whole: COVID-19 samples, acute and convalescent, were from the United States, Italy and Spain. In each case, the material was cDNA or gDNA derived from T cells, B-cell-depleted T cells, or PBMCs.

This CDR3 has 13 residues. Germline V gives CDR1 MNHEY, CDR2 SVGAGI. V was shortened by 2 bases and J by 2 bases, with 6 bases between the two germline ends. As processed by the authors: It was from reference gene primer amplification that nucleated cell counts were estimated. Sequenced by immunoSEQ multiplex PCR; TCRdb stores in-frame clones only, minus some. Clone size and V and J calls were adopted from that table, with D and trimming inferred from the DNA. The sample has about 400,000 clones, about 90% seen once; the top ten hold about 1.7%. Cohort 3 donors counted as recovered after two negative PCRs, clearance, or resolved symptoms.

Sequences were obtained from PBMCs or T cells enriched from blood (not recorded which). This sequence originates from a woman aged 25 to 45 who had recovered from COVID-19. This chain links TRBV6-5 with TRBJ2-5, with D unresolved. This chain's CDR3 is CASSYGRQETQYF. The CDR3 region has the DNA TGTGCCAGCAGTTACGGTAGACAAGAGACCCAGTACTTC.